The clone carrying this TCR beta chain showed up many times. Its antigen is undetermined. These data originate in a study of T cells in Graves' hyperthyroidism and ophthalmopathy. TCR beta CDR3 region amplification was performed from RNA transcripts. With the HTBI primer set, the TCR CDR3 went through a first round of RT-PCR. Each CDR3 protein gets one entry after TCRdb re-called the multiplex PCR reads with MiXCR. The repertoire holds approximately 600,000 distinct CDR3 sequences, with approximately 15% as singletons. Study findings and constraints: Ophthalmopathy and stable hyperthyroidism were told apart by a 13 V-J model.

The sample comprised blood. The sequence came from a young woman with Graves' ophthalmopathy.

CDR3 protein: CSARDEGGGRFGAFF. In DNA form, the CDR3 reads TGCAGTGCTAGAGATGAAGGAGGGGGCAGGTTTGGAGCTTTCTTT. This chain uses TRBV20-1 with TRBJ1-1; 7 bases agree with TRBD1. Per germline, CDR1 DFQATT and CDR2 SNEGSKA (reference sequence). With 0 bases clipped from V and 10 bases from J, the junction kept 14 bases outside the gene matches. The CDR3 loop spans 15 amino acids.